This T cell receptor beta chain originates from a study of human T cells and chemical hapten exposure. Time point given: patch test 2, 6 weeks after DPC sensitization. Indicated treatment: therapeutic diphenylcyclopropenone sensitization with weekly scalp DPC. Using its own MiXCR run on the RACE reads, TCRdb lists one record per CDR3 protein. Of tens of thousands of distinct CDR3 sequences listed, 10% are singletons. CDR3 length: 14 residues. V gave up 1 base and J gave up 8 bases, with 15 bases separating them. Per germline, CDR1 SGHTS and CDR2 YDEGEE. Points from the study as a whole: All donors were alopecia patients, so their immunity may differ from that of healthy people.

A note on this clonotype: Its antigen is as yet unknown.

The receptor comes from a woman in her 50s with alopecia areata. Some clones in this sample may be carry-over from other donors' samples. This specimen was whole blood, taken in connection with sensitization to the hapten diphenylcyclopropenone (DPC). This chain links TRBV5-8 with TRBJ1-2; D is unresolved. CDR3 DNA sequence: TGTGCCAGCAGCTTGTTTCATGTAGGGCCGGGCTACACCTTC. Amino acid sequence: CASSLFHVGPGYTF.